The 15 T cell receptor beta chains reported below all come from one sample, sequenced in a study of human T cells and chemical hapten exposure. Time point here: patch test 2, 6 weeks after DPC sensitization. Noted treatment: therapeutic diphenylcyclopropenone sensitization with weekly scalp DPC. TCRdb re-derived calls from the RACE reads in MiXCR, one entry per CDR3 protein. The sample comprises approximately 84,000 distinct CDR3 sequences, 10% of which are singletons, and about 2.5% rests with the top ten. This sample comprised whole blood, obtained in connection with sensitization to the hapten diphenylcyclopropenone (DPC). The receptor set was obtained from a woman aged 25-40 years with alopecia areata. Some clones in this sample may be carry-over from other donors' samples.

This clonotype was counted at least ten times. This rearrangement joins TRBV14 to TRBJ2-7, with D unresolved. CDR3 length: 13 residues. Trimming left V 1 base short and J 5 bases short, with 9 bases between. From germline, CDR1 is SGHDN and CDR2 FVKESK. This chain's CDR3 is CASSQVWWDEQYF. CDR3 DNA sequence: TGTGCCAGCAGCCAAGTTTGGTGGGACGAGCAGTACTTC.

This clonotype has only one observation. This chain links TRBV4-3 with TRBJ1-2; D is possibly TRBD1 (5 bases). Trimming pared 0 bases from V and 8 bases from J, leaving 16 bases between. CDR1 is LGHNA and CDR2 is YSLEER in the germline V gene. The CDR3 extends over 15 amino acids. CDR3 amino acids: CASSQDRGRPPGYTF. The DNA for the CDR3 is TGCGCCAGCAGCCAAGATAGGGGACGCCCGCCCGGCTACACCTTC.

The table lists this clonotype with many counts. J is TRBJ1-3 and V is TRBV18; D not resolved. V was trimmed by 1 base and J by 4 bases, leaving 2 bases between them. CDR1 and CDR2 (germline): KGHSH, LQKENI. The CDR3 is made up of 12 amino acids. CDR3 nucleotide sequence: TGTGCCAGCTCACCACAGGGAAACACCATATATTTT. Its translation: CASSPQGNTIYF.

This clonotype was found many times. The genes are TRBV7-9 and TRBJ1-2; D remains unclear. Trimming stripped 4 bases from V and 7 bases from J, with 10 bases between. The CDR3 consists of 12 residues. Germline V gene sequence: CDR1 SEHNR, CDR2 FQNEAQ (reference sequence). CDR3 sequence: CASSSLVSGYTF. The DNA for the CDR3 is TGTGCCAGCAGCTCCCTAGTGTCTGGCTACACCTTC.

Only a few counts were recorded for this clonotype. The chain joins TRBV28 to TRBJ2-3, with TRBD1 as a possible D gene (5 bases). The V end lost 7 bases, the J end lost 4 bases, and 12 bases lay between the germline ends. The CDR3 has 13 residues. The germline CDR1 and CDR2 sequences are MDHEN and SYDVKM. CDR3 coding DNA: TGTGCCAGCAATGGCAGGGTGTCAGATACGCAGTATTTT. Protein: CASNGRVSDTQYF.

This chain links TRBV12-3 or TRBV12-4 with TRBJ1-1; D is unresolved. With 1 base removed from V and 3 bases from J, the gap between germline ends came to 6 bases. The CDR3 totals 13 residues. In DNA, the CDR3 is TGTGCCAGCAGTTTAGTAGATCACACTGAAGCTTTCTTT. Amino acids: CASSLVDHTEAFF.

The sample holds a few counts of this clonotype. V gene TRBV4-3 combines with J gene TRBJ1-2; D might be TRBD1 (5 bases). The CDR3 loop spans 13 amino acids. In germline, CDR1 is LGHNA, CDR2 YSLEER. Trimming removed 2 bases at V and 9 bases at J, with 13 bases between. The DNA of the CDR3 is TGCGCCAGCAGCCAATCCCGGCAGGGAAGCTACACCTTC. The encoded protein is CASSQSRQGSYTF.

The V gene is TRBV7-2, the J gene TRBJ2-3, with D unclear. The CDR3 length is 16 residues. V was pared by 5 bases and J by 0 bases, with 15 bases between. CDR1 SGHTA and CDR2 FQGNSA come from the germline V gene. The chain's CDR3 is CASSAHLAASTDTQYF. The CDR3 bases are TGTGCCAGCAGCGCCCACTTAGCAGCAAGCACAGATACGCAGTATTTT.

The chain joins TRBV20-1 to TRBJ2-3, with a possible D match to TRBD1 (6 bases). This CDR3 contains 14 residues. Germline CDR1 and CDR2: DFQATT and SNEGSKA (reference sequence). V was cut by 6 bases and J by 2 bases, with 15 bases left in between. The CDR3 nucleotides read TGCAGTGCCAACAGGGAAGGGAACACAGATACGCAGTATTTT. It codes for CSANREGNTDTQYF.

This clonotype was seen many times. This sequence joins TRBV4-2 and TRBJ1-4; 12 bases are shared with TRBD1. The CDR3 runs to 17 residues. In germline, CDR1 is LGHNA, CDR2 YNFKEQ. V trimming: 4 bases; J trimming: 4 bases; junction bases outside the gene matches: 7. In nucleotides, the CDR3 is TGTGCCAGCAGCCCGGGACAGGGGGCCACCGGTAATGAAAAACTGTTTTTT. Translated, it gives CASSPGQGATGNEKLFF.

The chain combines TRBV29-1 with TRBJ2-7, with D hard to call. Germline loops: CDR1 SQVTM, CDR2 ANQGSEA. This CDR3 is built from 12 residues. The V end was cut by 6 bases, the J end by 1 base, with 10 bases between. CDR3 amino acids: CSVTIGSYEQYF. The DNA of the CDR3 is TGCAGCGTCACTATTGGTTCCTACGAGCAGTACTTC.

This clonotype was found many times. The CDR3 DNA sequence: TGTGCCAGCTCCCGAGGGGAATGGACTGAAGCTTTCTTT. Protein product: CASSRGEWTEAFF. V is TRBV18 and J is TRBJ1-1; weak D call: TRBD1 (5 bases). CDR1 KGHSH and CDR2 LQKENI come from the germline V gene. V was pared by 6 bases and J by 5 bases, with 13 bases between. This CDR3 spans 13 amino acids.

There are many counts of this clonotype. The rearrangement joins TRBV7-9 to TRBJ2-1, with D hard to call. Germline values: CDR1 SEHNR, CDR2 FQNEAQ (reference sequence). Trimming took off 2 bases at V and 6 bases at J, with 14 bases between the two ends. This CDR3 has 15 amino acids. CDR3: CASSLSWTVGNEQFF. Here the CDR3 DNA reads TGTGCCAGCAGCTTATCCTGGACGGTCGGCAATGAGCAGTTCTTC.

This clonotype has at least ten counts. CDR3 in amino acids: CATGRARRVNYTF. CDR3 in DNA: TGTGCCACCGGTCGGGCCAGGAGGGTGAACTACACCTTC. The chain couples TRBV28 to TRBJ1-2; D unresolved. V was clipped by 10 bases and J by 10 bases, with 22 bases between them. The CDR3 covers 13 residues. Germline loops: CDR1 MDHEN, CDR2 SYDVKM.

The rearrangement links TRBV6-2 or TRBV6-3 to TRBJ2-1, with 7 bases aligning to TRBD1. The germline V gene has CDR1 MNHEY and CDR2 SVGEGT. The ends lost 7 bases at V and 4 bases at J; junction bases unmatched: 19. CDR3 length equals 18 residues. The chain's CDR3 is CASTIGTVRFGSYNEQFF. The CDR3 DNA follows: TGTGCCAGCACCATTGGGACAGTAAGGTTTGGGAGTTACAATGAGCAGTTCTTC.